The rows below give T cell receptor beta chains drawn from one sample of a study of blood T cell dynamics during melanoma immunotherapy. TCRdb keeps only in-frame clones here, not all; method: immunoSEQ multiplex PCR. Of more than 300 clones listed, approximately 69% are singletons. The source material was central memory CD8+ T cells from blood, sampled from a patient treated with checkpoint blockade. These receptors were collected from a human donor with melanoma. The CDR3 runs from the conserved cysteine through the conserved F or W. Fields, in order: clone size, D gene, V gene, J gene, CDR3 protein, CDR3 DNA. A D gene is named only where the DNA matches it firmly. Clone size appears in some rows only: once, few, many, or a class for an expanded clone.

-	-	TRBV19	TRBJ2-2	CASSIGRDPNTGELFF	TGTGCCAGTAGTATAGGGCGGGACCCGAACACCGGGGAGCTGTTTTTT
-	TRBD1	TRBV9	TRBJ2-3	CASSARQGENADTQYF	TGTGCCAGCAGCGCCCGACAGGGGGAGAATGCAGATACGCAGTATTTT
-	TRBD2	TRBV4-2	TRBJ2-5	CASSQDREGGETQYF	TGTGCCAGCAGCCAAGATCGAGAGGGAGGGGAGACCCAGTACTTC
-	-	TRBV11-3	TRBJ2-1	CASSLDALEGYNEQFF	TGTGCCAGCAGCTTAGATGCTCTCGAGGGGTACAATGAGCAGTTCTTC
-	-	TRBV5-1	TRBJ2-1	CASSFNSDNEQFF	TGCGCCAGCAGCTTTAACTCCGACAATGAGCAGTTCTTC
few	TRBD2	TRBV6-1	TRBJ2-6	CATTRGDSGANVLTF	TGTGCCACCACGCGGGGGGACTCTGGGGCCAACGTCCTGACTTTC
-	-	TRBV30	TRBJ2-7	CAWSVDLSSYEQYF	TGTGCCTGGAGTGTCGACCTTAGCTCCTACGAGCAGTACTTC
-	TRBD1	TRBV6-4	TRBJ2-3	CATGTGGTDTQYF	TGTGCCACCGGGACAGGGGGCACAGATACGCAGTATTTT
-	TRBD2	TRBV6-6	TRBJ2-2	CASNTAGVGLFGELFF	TGTGCCAGCAACACAGCGGGGGTCGGGTTGTTCGGGGAGCTGTTTTTT
few	-	TRBV7-6	TRBJ1-4	CASSARDGNNEKLFF	TGTGCCAGCAGCGCTAGGGACGGCAATAATGAAAAACTGTTTTTT
-	TRBD2	TRBV7-2	TRBJ2-1	CASSLRTSGRAGKDEQFF	TGTGCCAGCAGTCTACGGACTAGCGGGAGGGCCGGTAAAGATGAGCAGTTCTTC
-	TRBD1	TRBV4-2	TRBJ1-4	CASSLGTGGGNEKLFF	TGTGCCAGCAGTCTCGGGACAGGGGGCGGGAATGAAAAACTGTTTTTT
-	-	TRBV4-3	TRBJ2-7	CASSQDFAQTYEQYF	TGCGCCAGCAGCCAAGATTTTGCCCAAACCTACGAGCAGTACTTC
-	TRBD2	TRBV9	TRBJ2-5	CASSVSGRASETQYF	TGTGCCAGCAGCGTTAGCGGGAGGGCCTCAGAGACCCAGTACTTC
-	-	TRBV4-2	TRBJ1-4	CASSPGSNEKLFF	TGTGCCAGCAGCCCGGGATCTAATGAAAAACTGTTTTTT
-	-	TRBV4-1	TRBJ2-7	CASSPRGLYEQYF	TGCGCCAGCAGCCCCCGTGGTCTCTACGAGCAGTACTTC
-	-	TRBV2	TRBJ2-1	CASGAEQAPNEQFF	TGTGCCAGTGGGGCGGAACAGGCGCCCAATGAGCAGTTCTTC
-	-	TRBV7-9	TRBJ1-1	CASSLTPGAGTEAFF	TGTGCCAGCAGCTTAACTCCAGGGGCGGGCACTGAAGCTTTCTTT
once	-	TRBV6-4	TRBJ1-3	CASSDSTGGNTIYF	TGTGCCAGCAGTGACTCGACAGGCGGAAACACCATATATTTT
once	TRBD2	TRBV15	TRBJ2-1	CATSRGSGTNYNEQFF	TGTGCCACCAGCAGAGGTAGCGGGACCAACTACAATGAGCAGTTCTTC
once	TRBD1	TRBV6-5	TRBJ2-7	CASSYSDRDIVYF	TGTGCCAGCAGTTACTCGGACAGGGATATCGTCTACTTC
-	TRBD1	TRBV6-6	TRBJ2-1	CASSYPPDRGDEQFF	TGTGCCAGCAGTTACCCCCCCGACAGGGGTGATGAGCAGTTCTTC
-	-	TRBV6-1	TRBJ2-7	CASSPKTEGEQYF	TGTGCCAGCAGTCCAAAGACAGAGGGCGAGCAGTACTTC
-	TRBD2	TRBV6-1	TRBJ2-7	CASSAKTSGIAEQYF	TGTGCCAGCAGTGCCAAGACTAGCGGGATCGCGGAGCAGTACTTC
few	-	TRBV28	TRBJ2-6	CASEPGPTSGANVLTF	TGTGCCAGCGAGCCGGGCCCGACCTCTGGGGCCAACGTCCTGACTTTC
-	TRBD1	TRBV9	TRBJ1-2	CASSPPGTGDNYGYTF	TGTGCCAGCAGCCCTCCCGGGACAGGAGATAACTATGGCTACACCTTC
-	TRBD2	TRBV5-1	TRBJ2-5	CASSLNLAVQETQYF	TGCGCCAGCAGCTTGAACCTAGCGGTCCAAGAGACCCAGTACTTC